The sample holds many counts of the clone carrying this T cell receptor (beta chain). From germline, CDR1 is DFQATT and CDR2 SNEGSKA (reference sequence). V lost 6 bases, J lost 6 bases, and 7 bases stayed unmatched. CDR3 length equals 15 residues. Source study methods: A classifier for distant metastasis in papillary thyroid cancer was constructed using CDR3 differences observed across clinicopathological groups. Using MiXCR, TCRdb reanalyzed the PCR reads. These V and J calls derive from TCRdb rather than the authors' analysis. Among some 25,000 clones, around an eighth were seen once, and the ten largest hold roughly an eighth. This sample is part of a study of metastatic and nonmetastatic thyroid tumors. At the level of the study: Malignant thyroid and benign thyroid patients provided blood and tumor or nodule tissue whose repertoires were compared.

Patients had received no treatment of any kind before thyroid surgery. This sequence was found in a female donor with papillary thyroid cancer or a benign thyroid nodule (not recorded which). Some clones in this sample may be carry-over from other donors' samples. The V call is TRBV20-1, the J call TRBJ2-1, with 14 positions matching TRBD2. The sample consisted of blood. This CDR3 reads CSANPGTSGSNEQFF. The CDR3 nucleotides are TGCAGTGCCAACCCTGGGACTAGCGGGAGCAATGAGCAGTTCTTC.